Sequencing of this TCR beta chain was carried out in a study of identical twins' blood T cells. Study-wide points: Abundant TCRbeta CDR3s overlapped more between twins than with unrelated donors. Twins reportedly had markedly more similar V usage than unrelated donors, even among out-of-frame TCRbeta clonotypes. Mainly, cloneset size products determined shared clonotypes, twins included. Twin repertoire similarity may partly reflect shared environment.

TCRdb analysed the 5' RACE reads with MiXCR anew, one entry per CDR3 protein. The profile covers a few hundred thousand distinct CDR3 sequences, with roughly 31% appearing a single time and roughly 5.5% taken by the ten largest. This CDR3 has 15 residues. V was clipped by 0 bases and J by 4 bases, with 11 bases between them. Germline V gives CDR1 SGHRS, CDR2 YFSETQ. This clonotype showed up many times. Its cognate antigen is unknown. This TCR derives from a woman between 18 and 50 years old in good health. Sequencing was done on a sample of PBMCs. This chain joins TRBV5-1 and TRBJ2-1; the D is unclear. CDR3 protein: CASSLERSSYNEQFF. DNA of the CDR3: TGCGCCAGCAGCTTGGAACGGAGTTCTTACAATGAGCAGTTCTTC.